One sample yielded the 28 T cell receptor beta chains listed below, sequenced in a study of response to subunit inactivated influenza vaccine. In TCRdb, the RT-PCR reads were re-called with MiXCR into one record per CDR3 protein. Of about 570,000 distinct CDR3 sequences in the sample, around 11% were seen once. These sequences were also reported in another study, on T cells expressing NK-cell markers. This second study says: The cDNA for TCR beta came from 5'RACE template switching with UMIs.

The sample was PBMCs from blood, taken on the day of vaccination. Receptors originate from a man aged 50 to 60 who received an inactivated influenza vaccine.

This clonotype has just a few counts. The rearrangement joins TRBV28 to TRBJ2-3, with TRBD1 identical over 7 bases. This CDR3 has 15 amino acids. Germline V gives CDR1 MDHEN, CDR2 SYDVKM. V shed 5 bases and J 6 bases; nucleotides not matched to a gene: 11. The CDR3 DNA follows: TGTGCCAGCAGTCCCCTTGACAGGGTTGTCGATACGCAGTATTTT. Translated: CASSPLDRVVDTQYF. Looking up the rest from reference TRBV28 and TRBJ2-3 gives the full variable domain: DVKVTQSSRYLVKRTGEKVFLECVQDMDHENMFWYRQDPGLGLRLIYFSYDVKMKEKGDIPEGYSVSREKKERFSLILESASTNQTSMYLCASSPLDRVVDTQYFGPGTRLTVL.

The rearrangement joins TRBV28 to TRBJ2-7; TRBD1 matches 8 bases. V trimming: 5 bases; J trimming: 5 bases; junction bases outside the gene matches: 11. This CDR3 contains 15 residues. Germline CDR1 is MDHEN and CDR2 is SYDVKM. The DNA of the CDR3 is TGTGCCAGCAGTCTCCGTAACAGGGGGTACAACGAGCAGTACTTC. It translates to CASSLRNRGYNEQYF.

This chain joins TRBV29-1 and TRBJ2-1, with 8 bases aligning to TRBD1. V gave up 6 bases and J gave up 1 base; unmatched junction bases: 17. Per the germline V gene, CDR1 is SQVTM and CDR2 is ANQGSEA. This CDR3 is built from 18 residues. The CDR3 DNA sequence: TGCAGCGTCCGACGGGGGACAGGCGGCACTAGGTCCTACAATGAGCAGTTCTTC. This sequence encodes CSVRRGTGGTRSYNEQFF.

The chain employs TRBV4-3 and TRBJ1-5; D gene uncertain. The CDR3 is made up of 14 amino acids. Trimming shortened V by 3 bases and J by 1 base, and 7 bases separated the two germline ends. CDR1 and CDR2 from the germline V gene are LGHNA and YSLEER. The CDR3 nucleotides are TGCGCCAGCAGCCAGGAGGAAAGCAATCAGCCCCAGCATTTT. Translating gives CASSQEESNQPQHF.

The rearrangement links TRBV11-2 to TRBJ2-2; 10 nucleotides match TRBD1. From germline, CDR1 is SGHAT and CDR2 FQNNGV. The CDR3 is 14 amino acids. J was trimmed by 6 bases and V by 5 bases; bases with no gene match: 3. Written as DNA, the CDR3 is TGTGCCAGCAGCGACAGGGGGCTCGCCGGGGAGCTGTTTTTT. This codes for CASSDRGLAGELFF.

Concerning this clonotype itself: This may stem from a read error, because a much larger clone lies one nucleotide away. CDR3 nucleotide sequence: TGTGCCAGCAGCTTCTATGGAGGGCACACCGTGGAGCTGTTTTTT. It specifies CASSFYGGHTVELFF. The rearrangement joins TRBV5-5 to TRBJ2-2, with a possible D match to TRBD2 (6 bases). This CDR3 has 15 residues. The germline V gene encodes CDR1 SGHKS and CDR2 YYEKEE (reference sequence).

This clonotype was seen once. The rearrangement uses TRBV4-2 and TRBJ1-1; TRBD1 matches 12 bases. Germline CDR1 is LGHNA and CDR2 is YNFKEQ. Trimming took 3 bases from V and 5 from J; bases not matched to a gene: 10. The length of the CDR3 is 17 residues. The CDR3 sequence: CASSHLGTGGRRTEAFF. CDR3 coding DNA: TGTGCCAGCAGCCACCTAGGGACAGGGGGCCGGAGGACTGAAGCTTTCTTT.

The CDR3 DNA sequence: TGTGCCAGCAAAGTCGATAATATCAGGTCCTACGAGCAGTACTTC. This sequence encodes CASKVDNIRSYEQYF. The chain uses TRBV7-2 and TRBJ2-7; no firm D call. Germline V CDR1 and CDR2: SGHTA, FQGNSA. CDR3 length: 15 residues. V gave up 7 bases and J gave up 1 base, with 17 bases separating them.

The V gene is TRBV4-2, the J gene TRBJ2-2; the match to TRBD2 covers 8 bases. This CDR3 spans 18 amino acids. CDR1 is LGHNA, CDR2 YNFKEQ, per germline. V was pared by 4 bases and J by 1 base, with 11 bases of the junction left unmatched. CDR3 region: CASSPPGAGEGNTGELFF. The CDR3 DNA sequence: TGTGCCAGCAGCCCGCCGGGAGCGGGGGAGGGGAACACCGGGGAGCTGTTTTTT.

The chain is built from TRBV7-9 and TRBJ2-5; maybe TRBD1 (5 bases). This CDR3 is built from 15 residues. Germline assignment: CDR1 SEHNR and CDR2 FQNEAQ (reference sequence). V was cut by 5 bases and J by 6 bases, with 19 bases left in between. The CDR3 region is CASSPLLRVEKTQYF. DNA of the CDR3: TGTGCCAGCAGCCCCCTGCTCAGGGTCGAAAAGACCCAGTACTTC.

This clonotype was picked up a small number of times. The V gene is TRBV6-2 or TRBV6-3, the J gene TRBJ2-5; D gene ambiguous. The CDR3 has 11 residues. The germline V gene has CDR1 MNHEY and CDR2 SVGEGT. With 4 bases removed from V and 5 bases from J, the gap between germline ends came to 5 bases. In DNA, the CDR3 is TGTGCCAGCAGTTCACACGAGACCCAGTACTTC. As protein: CASSSHETQYF.

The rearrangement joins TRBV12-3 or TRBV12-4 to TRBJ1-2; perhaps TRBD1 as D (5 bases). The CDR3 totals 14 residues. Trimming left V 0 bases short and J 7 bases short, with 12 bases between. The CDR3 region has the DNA TGTGCCAGCAGTTTAGCAGACAGAAGGGTTGGCTACACCTTC. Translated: CASSLADRRVGYTF.

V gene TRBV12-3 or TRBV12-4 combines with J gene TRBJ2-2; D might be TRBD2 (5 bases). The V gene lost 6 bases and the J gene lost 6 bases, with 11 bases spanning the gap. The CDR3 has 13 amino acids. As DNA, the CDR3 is TGTGCCAGCAGCTCTGCGGGTTCCGGGGAGCTGTTTTTT. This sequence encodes CASSSAGSGELFF.

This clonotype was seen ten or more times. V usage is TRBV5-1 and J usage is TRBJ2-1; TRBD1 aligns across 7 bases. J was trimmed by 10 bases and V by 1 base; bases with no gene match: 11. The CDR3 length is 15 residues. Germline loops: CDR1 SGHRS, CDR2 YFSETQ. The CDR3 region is CASSLLQQGSREQFF. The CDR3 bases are TGCGCCAGCAGCTTGCTCCAACAGGGGAGTAGGGAGCAGTTCTTC. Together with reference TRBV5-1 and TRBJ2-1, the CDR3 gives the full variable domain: KAGVTQTPRYLIKTRGQQVTLSCSPISGHRSVSWYQQTPGQGLQFLFEYFSETQRNKGNFPGRFSGRQFSNSRSEMNVSTLELGDSALYLCASSLLQQGSREQFFGPGTRLTVL.

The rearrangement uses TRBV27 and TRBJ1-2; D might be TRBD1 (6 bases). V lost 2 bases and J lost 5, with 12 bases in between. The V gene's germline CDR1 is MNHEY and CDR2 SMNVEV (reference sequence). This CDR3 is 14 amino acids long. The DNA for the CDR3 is TGTGCCAGCAGTTTAGGTCGGGGGGCGTATGGCTACACCTTC. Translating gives CASSLGRGAYGYTF.

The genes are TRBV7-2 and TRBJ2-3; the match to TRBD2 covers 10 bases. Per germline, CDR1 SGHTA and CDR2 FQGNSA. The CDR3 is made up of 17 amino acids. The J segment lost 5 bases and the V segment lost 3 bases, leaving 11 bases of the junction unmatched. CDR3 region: CASSLSAAGGPQDTQYF. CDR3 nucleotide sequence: TGTGCCAGCAGCTTGTCAGCAGCGGGAGGGCCTCAAGATACGCAGTATTTT.

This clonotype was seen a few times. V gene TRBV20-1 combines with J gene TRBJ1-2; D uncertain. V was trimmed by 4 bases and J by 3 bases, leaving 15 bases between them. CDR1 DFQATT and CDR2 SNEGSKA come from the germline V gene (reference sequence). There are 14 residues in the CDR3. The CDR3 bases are TGCAGTGCTATGGATGGCCTTCCTCACTATGGCTACACCTTC. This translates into CSAMDGLPHYGYTF.

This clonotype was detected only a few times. The CDR3 bases are TGTGCCAGCAGCTGGGCCGGGACCTCCTACGAGCAGTACTTC. Its protein product is CASSWAGTSYEQYF. J is TRBJ2-7 and V is TRBV7-9; D could derive from TRBD1 or TRBD2 (5 bases each). There are 14 residues in the CDR3. V was clipped by 4 bases and J by 0 bases, with 10 bases between them. Germline lookup yields CDR1 SEHNR and CDR2 FQNEAQ (reference sequence).

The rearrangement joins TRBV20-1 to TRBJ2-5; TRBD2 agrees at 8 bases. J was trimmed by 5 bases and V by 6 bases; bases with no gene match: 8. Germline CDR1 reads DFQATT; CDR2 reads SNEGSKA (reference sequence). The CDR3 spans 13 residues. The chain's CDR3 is CSARTSPAETQYF. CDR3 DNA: TGCAGTGCCAGGACTAGCCCAGCGGAGACCCAGTACTTC.

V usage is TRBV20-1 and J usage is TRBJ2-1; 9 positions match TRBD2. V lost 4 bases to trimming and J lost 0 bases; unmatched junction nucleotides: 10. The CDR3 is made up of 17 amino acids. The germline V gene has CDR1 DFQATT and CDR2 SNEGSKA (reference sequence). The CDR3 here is CSATMGGGVSSYNEQFF. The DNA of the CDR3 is TGCAGTGCTACCATGGGCGGGGGGGTAAGCTCCTACAATGAGCAGTTCTTC.

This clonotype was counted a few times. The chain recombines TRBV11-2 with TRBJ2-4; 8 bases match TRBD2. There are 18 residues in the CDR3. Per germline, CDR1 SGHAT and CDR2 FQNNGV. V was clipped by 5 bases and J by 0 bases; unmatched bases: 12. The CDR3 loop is CASSKTSGGVLAKNIQYF. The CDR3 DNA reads TGTGCCAGCAGCAAAACTAGCGGAGGGGTCCTAGCCAAAAACATTCAGTACTTC.

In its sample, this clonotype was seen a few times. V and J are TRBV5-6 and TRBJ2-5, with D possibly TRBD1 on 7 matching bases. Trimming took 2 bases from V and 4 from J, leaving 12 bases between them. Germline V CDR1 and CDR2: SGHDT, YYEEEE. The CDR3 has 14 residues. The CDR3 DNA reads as TGTGCCAGCAGCTTTTCCAGGGGGGTAGAGACCCAGTACTTC. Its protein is CASSFSRGVETQYF.

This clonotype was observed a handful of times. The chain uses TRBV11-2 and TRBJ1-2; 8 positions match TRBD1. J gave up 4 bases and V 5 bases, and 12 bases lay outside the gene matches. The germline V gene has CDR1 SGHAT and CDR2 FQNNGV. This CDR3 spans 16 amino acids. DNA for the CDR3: TGTGCCAGCAGCCGGAACGTGGACAGGGTATCCTATGGCTACACCTTC. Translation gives CASSRNVDRVSYGYTF.

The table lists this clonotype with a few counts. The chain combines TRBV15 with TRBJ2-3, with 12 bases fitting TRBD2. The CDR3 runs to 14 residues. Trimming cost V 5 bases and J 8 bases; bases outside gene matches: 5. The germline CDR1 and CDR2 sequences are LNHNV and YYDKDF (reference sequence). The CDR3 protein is CATSLAGGPGTQYF. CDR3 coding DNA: TGTGCCACCAGCCTAGCGGGGGGGCCGGGTACGCAGTATTTT. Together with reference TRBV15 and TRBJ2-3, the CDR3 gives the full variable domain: DAMVIQNPRYQVTQFGKPVTLSCSQTLNHNVMYWYQQKSSQAPKLLFHYYDKDFNNEADTPDNFQSRRPNTSFCFLDIRSPGLGDTAMYLCATSLAGGPGTQYFGPGTRLTVL.

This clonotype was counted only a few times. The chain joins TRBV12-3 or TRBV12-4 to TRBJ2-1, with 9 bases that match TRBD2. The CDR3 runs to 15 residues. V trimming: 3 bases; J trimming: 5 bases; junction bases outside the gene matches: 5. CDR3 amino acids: CASSFGRGGDNEQFF. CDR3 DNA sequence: TGTGCCAGCAGTTTTGGGCGGGGGGGCGACAATGAGCAGTTCTTC.

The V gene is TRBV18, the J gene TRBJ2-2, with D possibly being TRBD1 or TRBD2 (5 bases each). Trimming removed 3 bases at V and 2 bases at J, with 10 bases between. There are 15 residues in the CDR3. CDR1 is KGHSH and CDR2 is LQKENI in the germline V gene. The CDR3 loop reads CASSPMRGNTGELFF. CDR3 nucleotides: TGTGCCAGCTCACCTATGAGGGGAAACACCGGGGAGCTGTTTTTT.

The DNA for the CDR3 is TGCGCCAGCAGCTTGGCGGGAAGGAACCAGTACTTC. Protein product: CASSLAGRNQYF. The chain uses TRBV5-1 and TRBJ2-5; TRBD2 is a possible D gene (5 bases). Trimming left V 0 bases short and J 10 bases short, with 10 bases between. The V gene's germline CDR1 is SGHRS and CDR2 YFSETQ. The CDR3 is made up of 12 amino acids.

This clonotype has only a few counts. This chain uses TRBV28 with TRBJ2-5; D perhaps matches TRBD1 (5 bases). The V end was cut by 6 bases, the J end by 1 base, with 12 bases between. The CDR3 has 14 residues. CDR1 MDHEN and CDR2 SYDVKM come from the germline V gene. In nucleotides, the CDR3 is TGTGCCAGCAGGCCCCAGGGAACCCAAGAGACCCAGTACTTC. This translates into CASRPQGTQETQYF.